These 17 T cell receptor beta chains share one sample of origin, sequenced in a study of PD-L1 blockade in urothelial cancer. Sample time point: pretreatment peripheral blood. Here immunoSEQ multiplex PCR was the method, and the copy in TCRdb shows in-frame clones only, minus some. The table lists tens of thousands of clones, 84% of them singletons. The sample in question was PBMCs, obtained around atezolizumab (anti-PD-L1) treatment. The receptors shown here come from a woman in her sixties or seventies with urothelial cancer.

The CDR3 here is CASIDRAQSAQHF. CDR3 nucleotides: TGTGCCAGTATAGACAGGGCTCAATCCGCCCAGCATTTT. J is TRBJ1-5 and V is TRBV19, with 7 bases aligning to TRBD1. From germline, CDR1 is LNHDA and CDR2 SQIVND (reference sequence). J lost 11 bases, V lost 7 bases, and 11 bases had no gene match. The CDR3 length is 13 residues.

This rearrangement joins TRBV4-3 to TRBJ2-3; 7 bases are shared with TRBD1. The CDR3 contains 14 residues. Germline loops: CDR1 LGHNA, CDR2 YSLEER. The J segment lost 11 bases and the V segment lost 4 bases, leaving 12 bases of the junction unmatched. CDR3 protein: CASSRRGQSAQQYF. The CDR3 DNA follows: TGCGCCAGCAGCCGACGGGGACAGAGCGCCCAGCAGTATTTT.

The V and J genes are TRBV30 and TRBJ2-7; TRBD1 might be the D (6 bases). The CDR3 length is 11 residues. Trimming removed 5 bases at V and 3 bases at J, with 8 bases between. Germline V lookup: CDR1 GTSNPN, CDR2 SVGIG (reference sequence). The CDR3 loop reads CAWGQFYEQYF. CDR3 nucleotides: TGTGCCTGGGGACAGTTCTACGAGCAGTACTTC.

Only a few counts were recorded for this clone. The chain has TRBV29-1 and TRBJ2-5; 8 bases fit TRBD2. Unmatched junction bases numbered 6, after V lost 4 bases and J lost 5 bases. This CDR3 has 13 residues. CDR1 and CDR2 from the germline V gene are SQVTM and ANQGSEA. The CDR3, as DNA: TGCAGCGTTGCTTTAGCGGGAAGTGAGACCCAGTACTTC. It specifies CSVALAGSETQYF.

The chain carries TRBV9 and TRBJ2-2; TRBD1 aligns across 7 bases. Germline lookup yields CDR1 SGDLS and CDR2 YYNGEE. This CDR3 is 15 amino acids long. With V trimmed by 5 bases and J by 6 bases, 10 bases remained unmatched. The CDR3 sequence is CASRGGQDPPGELFF. CDR3 in DNA: TGTGCCAGCAGAGGTGGACAGGACCCCCCCGGGGAGCTGTTTTTT.

The rearrangement links TRBV5-1 to TRBJ2-3, with TRBD2 matching 10 bases. The germline CDR1 and CDR2 sequences are SGHRS and YFSETQ. V was clipped by 5 bases and J by 6 bases; unmatched bases: 9. The CDR3 covers 15 residues. In DNA form, the CDR3 reads TGCGCCAGCAGTTTAGCGGGAGGCACATCCGATACGCAGTATTTT. It yields the protein CASSLAGGTSDTQYF.

This rearrangement joins TRBV2 to TRBJ2-1; D possibly corresponds to TRBD2 (6 bases). The CDR3 extends over 13 amino acids. Trimming removed 7 bases at V and 6 bases at J, with 13 bases between. Germline-derived CDR1 and CDR2 are SNHLY and FYNNEI. In nucleotides, the CDR3 is TGTGCCAGCACCGAGGGACTGATCAATGAGCAGTTCTTC. Translation gives CASTEGLINEQFF.

This chain connects TRBV9 to TRBJ2-3; 8 bases map to TRBD1. V gave up 4 bases and J gave up 3 bases; unmatched junction bases: 7. Looked up from germline, CDR1 is SGDLS and CDR2 is YYNGEE. CDR3 length: 15 amino acids. CDR3: CASSPLGQETDTQYF. The CDR3 nucleotides read TGTGCCAGCAGCCCACTGGGACAGGAGACAGATACGCAGTATTTT.

Written as DNA, the CDR3 is TGTGCCAGCAGTGAAGTGGGGCTGAATAATGAAAAACTGTTTTTT. This translates into CASSEVGLNNEKLFF. This sequence joins TRBV2 and TRBJ1-4; possibly TRBD1 for D (5 bases). In germline, CDR1 is SNHLY, CDR2 FYNNEI. V was pared by 1 base and J by 4 bases, with 10 bases between. The CDR3 is made up of 15 amino acids. The whole variable domain, filled in from reference TRBV2 and TRBJ1-4, reads EPEVTQTPSHQVTQMGQEVILRCVPISNHLYFYWYRQILGQKVEFLVSFYNNEISEKSEIFDDQFSVERPDGSNFTLKIRSTKLEDSAMYFCASSEVGLNNEKLFFGSGTQLSVL.

The chain joins TRBV28 to TRBJ2-1; 10 bases agree with TRBD2. V was pared by 4 bases and J by 4 bases, with 7 bases of the junction left unmatched. Germline assignment: CDR1 MDHEN and CDR2 SYDVKM. The CDR3 totals 16 residues. The CDR3 DNA reads as TGTGCCAGCAGTTCCCCGGGTAGCGGGAGGTACAATGAGCAGTTCTTC. Residues: CASSSPGSGRYNEQFF. Full variable domain (outside the CDR3, taken from reference TRBV28 and TRBJ2-1): DVKVTQSSRYLVKRTGEKVFLECVQDMDHENMFWYRQDPGLGLRLIYFSYDVKMKEKGDIPEGYSVSREKKERFSLILESASTNQTSMYLCASSSPGSGRYNEQFFGPGTRLTVL.

The chain carries TRBV27 and TRBJ1-5; no firm D call. Germline V CDR1 and CDR2: MNHEY, SMNVEV (reference sequence). Trimming removed 3 bases from V and 0 bases from J, with 21 bases in between. This CDR3 region has 19 residues. The CDR3 here is CASSFHTGQKANSNQPQHF. For the CDR3, the DNA is TGTGCCAGCAGTTTTCACACCGGCCAAAAAGCGAATAGCAATCAGCCCCAGCATTTT.

The chain employs TRBV14 and TRBJ2-2; D not certain. This CDR3 is 13 amino acids long. Trimming took off 4 bases at V and 1 base at J, with 4 bases between the two ends. In germline, CDR1 is SGHDN, CDR2 FVKESK. For the CDR3, the DNA is TGTGCCAGCAGCCCAGTGAACACCGGGGAGCTGTTTTTT. Its protein product is CASSPVNTGELFF.

The chain is built from TRBV11-2 and TRBJ2-4; 7 nucleotides match TRBD1. The CDR3 has 17 residues. Per germline, CDR1 SGHAT and CDR2 FQNNGV. V was clipped by 1 base and J by 6 bases; unmatched bases: 12. CDR3 coding DNA: TGTGCCAGCAGCTTAGGAGGGCCCCGAGGGGGCTTAAACATTCAGTACTTC. This sequence encodes CASSLGGPRGGLNIQYF.

This chain uses TRBV2 with TRBJ1-1, with D possibly TRBD1 on 6 matching bases. Germline V gene data show CDR1 as SNHLY and CDR2 as FYNNEI. The CDR3 consists of 13 residues. V gave up 7 bases and J gave up 1 base, with 10 bases separating them. The CDR3 DNA follows: TGTGCCAGCAACTTACAGGGGAACACTGAAGCTTTCTTT. Protein product: CASNLQGNTEAFF.

V and J are TRBV5-1 and TRBJ2-3, with D uncertain. The germline V and J ends were trimmed by 4 bases and 2 bases, with 11 bases remaining between them. This CDR3 region has 14 residues. Germline V gene data show CDR1 as SGHRS and CDR2 as YFSETQ. CDR3 sequence reads: CASSLTPLTDTQYF. In DNA form, the CDR3 reads TGCGCCAGCAGCCTGACACCGCTCACAGATACGCAGTATTTT. The variable domain in full, with the rest retrieved from reference TRBV5-1 and TRBJ2-3, is KAGVTQTPRYLIKTRGQQVTLSCSPISGHRSVSWYQQTPGQGLQFLFEYFSETQRNKGNFPGRFSGRQFSNSRSEMNVSTLELGDSALYLCASSLTPLTDTQYFGPGTRLTVL.

The V call is TRBV7-6, the J call TRBJ1-1; 7 bases agree with TRBD1. The CDR3 spans 13 residues. The junction had 3 bases not matched to a gene; V was cut back by 5 bases and J by 3 bases. Germline CDR1 and CDR2: SGHVS and FNYEAQ. Here the CDR3 reads CASSRQGDTEAFF. The CDR3 coding sequence is TGTGCCAGCAGCCGTCAGGGGGACACTGAAGCTTTCTTT.

The rearrangement links TRBV4-1 to TRBJ1-2, with a tentative D call TRBD1 (5 bases). There are 15 residues in the CDR3. Germline CDR1 MGHRA, CDR2 YSYEKL. V was cut by 3 bases and J by 5 bases, with 16 bases left in between. This chain's CDR3 is CASSHPGAGEYGYTF. The CDR3 DNA is TGCGCCAGCAGCCACCCCGGGGCGGGGGAATATGGCTACACCTTC.